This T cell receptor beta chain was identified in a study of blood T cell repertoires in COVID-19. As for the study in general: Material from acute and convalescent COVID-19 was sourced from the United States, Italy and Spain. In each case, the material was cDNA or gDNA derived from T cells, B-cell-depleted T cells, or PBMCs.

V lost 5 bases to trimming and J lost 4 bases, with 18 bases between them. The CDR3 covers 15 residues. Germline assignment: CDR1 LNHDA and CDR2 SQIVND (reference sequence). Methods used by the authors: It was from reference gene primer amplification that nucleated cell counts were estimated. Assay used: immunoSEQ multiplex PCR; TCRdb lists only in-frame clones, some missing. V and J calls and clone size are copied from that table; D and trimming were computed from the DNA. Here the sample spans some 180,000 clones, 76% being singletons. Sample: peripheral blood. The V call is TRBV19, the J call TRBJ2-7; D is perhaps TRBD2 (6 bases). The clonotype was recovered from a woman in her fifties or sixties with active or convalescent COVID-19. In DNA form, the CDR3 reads TGTGCCAGTAGTCTGAGCGGGCAACGAGGGTACGAGCAGTACTTC. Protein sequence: CASSLSGQRGYEQYF.